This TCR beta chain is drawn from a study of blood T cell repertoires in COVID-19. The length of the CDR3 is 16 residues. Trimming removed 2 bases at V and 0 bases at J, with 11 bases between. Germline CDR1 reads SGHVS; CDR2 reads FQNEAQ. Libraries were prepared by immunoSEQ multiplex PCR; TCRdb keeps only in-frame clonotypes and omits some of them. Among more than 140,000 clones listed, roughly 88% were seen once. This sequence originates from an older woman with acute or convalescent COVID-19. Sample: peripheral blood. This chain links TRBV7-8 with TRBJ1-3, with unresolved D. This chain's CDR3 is CASSLTGFLSGNTIYF. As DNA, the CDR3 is TGTGCCAGCAGCTTAACCGGGTTTCTCTCTGGAAACACCATATATTTT.